Each of the 21 T cell receptor beta chains below was sequenced from the same sample in a study of blood T cell repertoires in COVID-19. Repertoires were generated with immunoSEQ multiplex PCR, while TCRdb's copy carries only in-frame clones and drops some. In the table there are about 180,000 clones, 85% to 90% of which are singletons. The sample consisted of peripheral blood. Every receptor here comes from a person between 65 and 79 years old with COVID-19, enrolled during active disease.

This clone was observed a few times. The chain links TRBV7-9 to TRBJ2-2; 14 nucleotides match TRBD2. The germline gives CDR1 SEHNR, CDR2 FQNEAQ (reference sequence). Trimming at V came to 5 bases and at J to 4 bases, leaving 6 bases not matched to a gene. The CDR3 covers 17 residues. The CDR3 loop reads CASSLGLAGAATGELFF. The CDR3 nucleotides read TGTGCCAGCAGCCTGGGACTAGCGGGGGCCGCCACCGGGGAGCTGTTTTTT.

This clone has just one count. The chain joins TRBV7-9 to TRBJ2-1; 9 bases match TRBD2. The ends lost 5 bases at V and 2 bases at J; junction bases unmatched: 4. Germline loops: CDR1 SEHNR, CDR2 FQNEAQ (reference sequence). The CDR3 sequence is 15 residues long. In DNA, the CDR3 is TGTGCCAGCAGCCCGACTAGCGGAGCCTACAATGAGCAGTTCTTC. Translation: CASSPTSGAYNEQFF.

The V gene is TRBV2, the J gene TRBJ2-3; TRBD2 matches at 9 bases. This CDR3 comprises 21 residues. Germline CDR1 SNHLY, CDR2 FYNNEI. V lost 5 bases, J lost 1 base, and 22 bases stayed unmatched. CDR3 bases: TGTGCCAGCAGTCGGATACGCACTAGCGGGCATATGGTAGGGGGCACAGATACGCAGTATTTT. Protein: CASSRIRTSGHMVGGTDTQYF.

The chain couples TRBV5-3 to TRBJ2-7; perhaps TRBD2 as D (5 bases). TRBV5-3 is an open reading frame whose function is uncertain. V was trimmed by 2 bases and J by 4 bases, leaving 19 bases between them. The CDR3 spans 16 residues. CDR3 loop: CARSLSSATGKYEQYF. The DNA of the CDR3 is TGTGCCAGAAGCTTATCTTCTGCGACGGGGAAATACGAGCAGTACTTC.

The chain joins TRBV5-1 to TRBJ1-2; D ambiguous. The germline V gene encodes CDR1 SGHRS and CDR2 YFSETQ. The CDR3 is 12 residues long. Deletions cut 7 bases from V and 5 bases from J, with 12 bases between. The CDR3 DNA reads as TGCGCCAGCGCCCGAGAAGATTATGGCTACACCTTC. Protein sequence: CASAREDYGYTF.

A note on this clone: This CDR3 is also generated by other DNA sequences in the sample. The genes are TRBV28 and TRBJ2-2, with TRBD2 matching over 16 bases. Germline V gene lookup returns CDR1 MDHEN and CDR2 SYDVKM. J lost 6 bases, V lost 0 bases, and 1 base had no gene match. The CDR3 extends over 17 amino acids. CDR3 loop: CASSLWGLAGGPGELFF. In DNA, the CDR3 is TGTGCCAGCAGTTTATGGGGACTAGCGGGAGGGCCCGGGGAGCTGTTTTTT.

The chain carries TRBV14 and TRBJ1-6; TRBD1 is a possible D gene (6 bases). V gave up 4 bases and J gave up 9 bases, with 13 bases separating them. Germline CDR1 is SGHDN and CDR2 is FVKESK. This CDR3 comprises 14 residues. The CDR3 is CASSPSGGRSPLHF. In DNA form, the CDR3 reads TGTGCCAGCAGCCCCTCGGGGGGCCGTTCACCCCTCCACTTT.

The V gene is TRBV27, the J gene TRBJ2-7; TRBD2 matches at 8 bases. The V gene's germline CDR1 is MNHEY and CDR2 SMNVEV (reference sequence). Trimming took 5 bases from V and 4 from J; bases not matched to a gene: 10. CDR3 length: 15 amino acids. This chain's CDR3 is CASSRGLVVGYEQYF. DNA of the CDR3: TGTGCCAGCAGTAGGGGACTAGTCGTGGGGTACGAGCAGTACTTC.

This chain connects TRBV19 to TRBJ1-1; possibly TRBD1 for D (6 bases). Trimming took off 6 bases at V and 3 bases at J, with 20 bases between the two ends. Germline CDR1 LNHDA, CDR2 SQIVND (reference sequence). This CDR3 is 16 amino acids long. The DNA of the CDR3 is TGTGCCAGTAGCCATCCGACAGGTCAGGTGGACACTGAAGCTTTCTTT. This translates into CASSHPTGQVDTEAFF.

This rearrangement joins TRBV21-1 to TRBJ1-5; the table assigns TRBD1, which was not confirmed against the DNA. TRBV21-1 is tagged as a pseudogene. The CDR3 is made up of 19 amino acids. CDR3 sequence reads: CASTPGGDRGIWGNQPQHF. In nucleotides, the CDR3 is TGTGCCAGCACCCCAGGGGGGGACAGGGGCATTTGGGGCAATCAGCCCCAGCATTTT.

V and J are TRBV27 and TRBJ1-2; D perhaps matches TRBD1 (5 bases). V gave up 2 bases and J gave up 9 bases, with 13 bases separating them. Germline-derived CDR1 and CDR2 are MNHEY and SMNVEV (reference sequence). This CDR3 has 13 amino acids. The CDR3 loop is CASSLGIRGSYTF. In nucleotides, the CDR3 is TGTGCCAGCAGTTTAGGAATTAGGGGTAGCTACACCTTC.

The V call is TRBV10-3, the J call TRBJ2-7, with 8 bases identical to TRBD2. CDR1 and CDR2 from the germline V gene are ENHRY and SYGVKD. CDR3 size: 16 residues. V gave up 7 bases and J gave up 4 bases; unmatched junction bases: 15. This chain's CDR3 is CAITNLGESGSYEQYF. DNA for the CDR3: TGTGCCATCACGAACCTGGGGGAGAGCGGGAGTTACGAGCAGTACTTC.

This rearrangement joins TRBV9 to TRBJ1-3, with D uncertain. The germline V and J ends were trimmed by 0 bases and 0 bases, with 7 bases remaining between them. In germline, CDR1 is SGDLS, CDR2 YYNGEE. This CDR3 is 15 amino acids long. CDR3 nucleotides: TGTGCCAGCAGCGTAGATGGGAGCTCTGGAAACACCATATATTTT. This translates into CASSVDGSSGNTIYF.

In this sample, this clone turned up a few times. J is TRBJ2-7 and V is TRBV21-1; TRBD1, the table's D call, lacks a check against the DNA. TRBV21-1 is a documented pseudogene. The CDR3 contains 16 residues. CDR3 in DNA: TGTGCCAGCAGCTGGCTGTTGACAGGGTCCTCCTACGAGCAGTACTTC. This translates into CASSWLLTGSSYEQYF.

The rearrangement links TRBV6-5 to TRBJ2-3, with D maybe TRBD1 (5 bases). Germline CDR1 MNHEY, CDR2 SVGAGI. The CDR3 is 14 residues long. The germline V and J ends were trimmed by 5 bases and 7 bases, with 16 bases remaining between them. The CDR3 DNA is TGTGCCAGCAGTCGCCAGGGCGACCGCAATACGCAGTATTTT. Translated, it gives CASSRQGDRNTQYF.

The CDR3 region is CASKRETKLNTGELFF. Written as DNA, the CDR3 is TGCGCCAGCAAAAGAGAGACTAAATTAAACACCGGGGAGCTGTTTTTT. The chain uses TRBV5-1 and TRBJ2-2; weak D call: TRBD2 (5 bases). The V end lost 6 bases, the J end lost 2 bases, and 17 bases lay between the germline ends. The CDR3 covers 16 residues. Germline V gene data show CDR1 as SGHRS and CDR2 as YFSETQ.

This chain links TRBV27 with TRBJ2-1; 7 nucleotides match TRBD1. With V trimmed by 6 bases and J by 6 bases, 8 bases remained unmatched. This CDR3 has 14 residues. Germline V lookup: CDR1 MNHEY, CDR2 SMNVEV (reference sequence). The CDR3 nucleotides read TGTGCCAGCAGACCCTCCCCAGGGGGCAATGAGCAGTTCTTC. This translates into CASRPSPGGNEQFF.

CDR3 DNA sequence: TGTGCCAGCAGGACGCCGGGACAAGATCCAATCATCAGGAGGGAGCTGTTTTTT. Amino acid sequence: CASRTPGQDPIIRRELFF. The chain couples TRBV28 to TRBJ2-2, with a tentative D call TRBD1 (6 bases). Germline V gene sequence: CDR1 MDHEN, CDR2 SYDVKM. Trimming took 6 bases from V and 9 from J, leaving 29 bases between them. The CDR3 has 18 amino acids.

The J gene is TRBJ2-1, the V gene TRBV5-1; 13 bases agree with TRBD2. This CDR3 is 17 amino acids long. J lost 0 bases, V lost 0 bases, and 0 bases had no gene match. CDR1 and CDR2 (germline): SGHRS, YFSETQ. As DNA, the CDR3 is TGCGCCAGCAGCTTGGGACTAGCGGGAGGCTCCTACAATGAGCAGTTCTTC. Amino acid sequence: CASSLGLAGGSYNEQFF. Full variable domain (rest looked up from reference TRBV5-1 and TRBJ2-1): KAGVTQTPRYLIKTRGQQVTLSCSPISGHRSVSWYQQTPGQGLQFLFEYFSETQRNKGNFPGRFSGRQFSNSRSEMNVSTLELGDSALYLCASSLGLAGGSYNEQFFGPGTRLTVL.

This sequence joins TRBV19 and TRBJ1-2; 9 nucleotides align to TRBD1. V was clipped by 3 bases and J by 8 bases; unmatched bases: 13. The CDR3 is 16 residues long. Germline CDR1 reads LNHDA; CDR2 reads SQIVND (reference sequence). The CDR3 DNA reads TGTGCCAGTAGTATTACCTCCGGGACAGGGCTTGGAGGCTACACCTTC. This encodes CASSITSGTGLGGYTF.

This clone was detected a few times. J is TRBJ2-2 and V is TRBV2; weak D call: TRBD2 (5 bases). CDR3 length: 13 residues. Trimming stripped 10 bases from V and 8 bases from J, with 17 bases between. Germline lookup yields CDR1 SNHLY and CDR2 FYNNEI. The CDR3 here is CANSPGNWGELFF. CDR3 DNA sequence: TGTGCCAACTCCCCGGGGAACTGGGGGGAGCTGTTTTTT.